These T cell receptor beta chains were read from a single sample in a study of OX40 agonist ivuxolimab in advanced cancers. Sequenced by immunoSEQ multiplex PCR; TCRdb stores in-frame clones only, minus some. This sample has approximately 13,000 clones; roughly 82% occur once, and the top ten carry about 41%. Source: CD4+ or CD8+ T cells sorted from blood, taken in a trial of the OX40 agonist ivuxolimab. These receptors were taken from an adult with an advanced solid tumor such as melanoma, head and neck, liver or kidney cancer. Each CDR3 is given with its conserved first and last residue. D genes are given only for firm matches. Clone size, where shown, is once, few, many, or a class for clones that have expanded.

v_gene	d_gene	j_gene	abundance	CDR3nt	CDR3aa
TRBV19	.	TRBJ1-5	.	TGTGCCAGTAGTGTGGGCAATCAGCCCCAGCATTTT	CASSVGNQPQHF
TRBV13	TRBD1	TRBJ2-5	.	TGTGCCAGCGGGGGACAGGAGGGCTCGGAGACCCAGTACTTC	CASGGQEGSETQYF
TRBV21-1	.	TRBJ2-7	few	TGTGCCAGCCGGGGGGACCCGCACTACGAGCAGTACTTC	CASRGDPHYEQYF
TRBV15	.	TRBJ2-5	.	TGTGCCACCAGCAGAGATCGCGTCCCCCAGTACTTC	CATSRDRVPQYF
TRBV29-1	.	TRBJ1-2	.	TGCAGCGTTGAAGACCTAAACTATGGCTACACCTTC	CSVEDLNYGYTF
TRBV27	.	TRBJ2-7	.	TGTGCCAGCAGCCGCAGGGGGGGCTCCTACGAGCAGTACTTC	CASSRRGGSYEQYF
TRBV6-5	.	TRBJ1-1	.	TGTGCCAGCAGCGAAGAAGTTACAGGGCTAGGAGCTTTCTTT	CASSEEVTGLGAFF
TRBV18	.	TRBJ1-4	.	TGTGCCAGCTCACCAGCAGAACAGGGTTCCAATGAAAAACTGTTTTTT	CASSPAEQGSNEKLFF
TRBV2	.	TRBJ2-5	.	TGTGCCAGCAGTGAAATGGCAGGGAAAGAGACCCAGTACTTC	CASSEMAGKETQYF
TRBV4-2	.	TRBJ1-1	few	TGTGCCAGCAGATATCAACAGGAAGGGGGCACTGAAGCTTTCTTT	CASRYQQEGGTEAFF
TRBV6-5	.	TRBJ1-1	.	TGTGCCAGCAGTTACTCTCCCCAAGGAGCTGAAGCTTTCTTT	CASSYSPQGAEAFF
TRBV11-1	TRBD1	TRBJ2-4	.	TGTGCCAGCAGCTTTCAACAGGGGGCGAAAAACATTCAGTACTTC	CASSFQQGAKNIQYF
TRBV7-9	.	TRBJ1-3	once	TGTGCTAGCGGGGGGAGTATCTCTGGAAACACCATATATTTT	CASGGSISGNTIYF
TRBV28	TRBD1	TRBJ1-1	.	TGTGCCAGCAGTACCGACAGGGGGGGTATGAACACTGAAGCTTTCTTT	CASSTDRGGMNTEAFF
TRBV30	.	TRBJ2-7	.	TGTGCCTGGGGACAATACGAGCAGTACTTC	CAWGQYEQYF
TRBV11-2	.	TRBJ2-2	.	TGTGCCAGCAGCTTAGGGTCGGGGGAGCTGTTTTTT	CASSLGSGELFF
TRBV14	.	TRBJ2-1	.	TGTGCCAGCAGCCAAGTCGGGGACCCTCGCTCCTACAATGAGCAGTTCTTC	CASSQVGDPRSYNEQFF
TRBV4-1	.	TRBJ1-1	.	TGCGCCAGCAGCCAAGGAAGGGGCAGGATTATTATGGTGAACACTGAAGCTTTCTTT	CASSQGRGRIIMVNTEAFF
TRBV29-1	.	TRBJ2-7	.	TGCAGCGTCCGGGACAACTACGAGCAGTACTTC	CSVRDNYEQYF
TRBV7-3	.	TRBJ2-2	.	TGTGCCAGCAGCCCCGACACGAACACCGGGGAGCTGTTTTTT	CASSPDTNTGELFF
TRBV28	.	TRBJ2-7	.	TGTGCCAGCAGCTCAAAGGAGCGCCACGAGCAGTACTTC	CASSSKERHEQYF
TRBV30	.	TRBJ2-1	.	TGTGCCTGGAGGAGGCCCCCCTACAATGAGCAGTTCTTC	CAWRRPPYNEQFF
TRBV27	TRBD2	TRBJ2-1	.	TGTGCCAGCAGTACACTGACTAGCGGGAGCCTCTGGGAGCAGTTCTTC	CASSTLTSGSLWEQFF
TRBV4-2	.	TRBJ1-2	.	TGTGCCAGCAGCCTTCCTGGCAGGGGTCCCGATGGCTACACCTTC	CASSLPGRGPDGYTF
TRBV13	.	TRBJ2-5	.	TGTGCCAGCAGCTTAGGCCTGAGGGAGTTGGGAGAGACCCAGTACTTC	CASSLGLRELGETQYF
TRBV9	TRBD1	TRBJ2-1	few	TGTGCCAGCAGCGTTTACGGGACAGCGTACAATGAGCAGTTCTTC	CASSVYGTAYNEQFF
TRBV5-6	.	TRBJ2-2	.	TGTGCCAGCAGCTTCGGCAGGGCGGCCAGTATAACCGGGGAGCTGTTTTTT	CASSFGRAASITGELFF
TRBV9	TRBD1	TRBJ1-5	few	TGTGCCAGCAGCCCCACCGGGACAGGAAATCAGCCCCAGCATTTT	CASSPTGTGNQPQHF
TRBV13	.	TRBJ1-4	.	TGTGCCAGCAGCGCCCTCGGGGCGAAACTGTTTTTT	CASSALGAKLFF
TRBV5-4	.	TRBJ1-5	.	TGTGCCAGCAGCTTGGCCATAACGACAGCTAATCAGCCCCAGCATTTT	CASSLAITTANQPQHF
TRBV2	.	TRBJ2-1	few	TGTGCCAGCAGTGGCAGGCTGAATGAGCAGTTCTTC	CASSGRLNEQFF
TRBV4-2	TRBD1	TRBJ2-7	.	TGTGCCAGCAGCCAAGCTCCCGGACAGGCCTCCTACGAGCAGTACTTC	CASSQAPGQASYEQYF
TRBV12-5	.	TRBJ2-1	.	TGTGCTAGTGGTTTACTAGGCCCATCCTACAATGAGCAGTTCTTC	CASGLLGPSYNEQFF
TRBV27	.	TRBJ2-5	.	TGTGCCAGCAGCTCCCTTAGATGGGAGACCCAGTACTTC	CASSSLRWETQYF
TRBV19	TRBD2	TRBJ2-5	.	TGTGCCAGTAGTACAACGGGACTAGCGGGACAAGAGACCCAGTACTTC	CASSTTGLAGQETQYF
TRBV18	.	TRBJ2-7	few	TGTGCCAGCAGCGTAGGGACGGCTAGCTCCTACGAGCAGTACTTC	CASSVGTASSYEQYF
TRBV7-9	TRBD1	TRBJ2-7	.	TGTGCCAGCAGCTATGGGACAGGGGACGAGCAGTACTTC	CASSYGTGDEQYF
TRBV29-1	.	TRBJ1-2	.	TGCAGCGTTCCGATTACAGGGTCGCGCTATGGCTACACCTTC	CSVPITGSRYGYTF
TRBV28	.	TRBJ1-3	.	TGTGCCAGCAGACCCATCGAGGAAAACACCATATATTTT	CASRPIEENTIYF
TRBV13	TRBD1	TRBJ2-7	.	TGTGCCAGCAGCCACAACCGGGACAGGGAGGACGAGCAGTACTTC	CASSHNRDREDEQYF
TRBV7-2	TRBD1	TRBJ1-5	.	TGTGCCAGCAGCCAATGGGACAGGTCCGGGCAGCCCCAGCATTTT	CASSQWDRSGQPQHF
TRBV7-8	TRBD1	TRBJ2-6	.	TGTGCCAGCAGCGGGACAGGACCTCTAAGGGCCAACGTCCTGACTTTC	CASSGTGPLRANVLTF